This is a list of T cell receptor beta chains from one sample in a study of PD-1 blockade in classical Hodgkin lymphoma. The data were produced by immunoSEQ multiplex PCR, yet TCRdb's version contains in-frame clones alone and is incomplete. Counted here are tens of thousands of clones, nearly 90% occurring once; the ten biggest clones make up roughly 8.8%. The specimen was peripheral blood mononuclear cells (PBMCs), collected before the fourth cycle of nivolumab. All receptors derive from a human donor with classical Hodgkin lymphoma. Both conserved end residues are part of each CDR3. The D gene is left open where the match is weak. The size field is filled for only some rows; it gives once, few, many or a size class.

v_call	clone_size	d_call	j_call	cdr3_aa	cdr3_nt
TRBV5-1	once	TRBD1	TRBJ1-1	CASSGGQGGTEAFF	TGCGCCAGCAGCGGCGGACAGGGGGGAACTGAAGCTTTCTTT
TRBV9	NA	NA	TRBJ2-5	CASSEGPYQETQYF	TGTGCCAGCAGCGAGGGACCGTACCAAGAGACCCAGTACTTC
TRBV4-1	NA	NA	TRBJ2-3	CASSQSSGGKQYF	TGCGCCAGCAGCCAATCATCCGGGGGTAAGCAGTATTTT
TRBV5-1	NA	TRBD1	TRBJ1-2	CASSLAGRGVDYGYTF	TGCGCCAGCAGCTTGGCCGGCAGGGGGGTGGACTATGGCTACACCTTC
TRBV30	NA	TRBD1	TRBJ1-3	CAWEQGGSGNTIYF	TGTGCCTGGGAACAGGGGGGCTCTGGAAACACCATATATTTT
TRBV28	NA	NA	TRBJ1-6	CASRITQGLDNSPLHF	TGTGCCAGCAGGATAACACAGGGCCTGGATAATTCACCCCTCCACTTT
TRBV5-1	NA	NA	TRBJ1-5	CASSLPKLGQPQHF	TGCGCCAGCAGCTTGCCCAAGTTAGGTCAGCCCCAGCATTTT
TRBV9	once	NA	TRBJ1-2	CASSTQKGEGYTF	TGTGCCAGCAGCACCCAGAAAGGAGAAGGCTACACCTTC
TRBV7-7	NA	NA	TRBJ2-6	CASSLGSGSGANVLTF	TGTGCCAGCAGCCTGGGGTCAGGGTCTGGGGCCAACGTCCTGACTTTC
TRBV14	NA	NA	TRBJ2-7	CASSHLGVHEQYF	TGTGCCAGCAGCCACCTTGGGGTCCACGAGCAGTACTTC
TRBV9	NA	TRBD2	TRBJ2-7	CASSPIAGTYEQYF	TGTGCCAGCAGCCCTATAGCGGGGACCTACGAGCAGTACTTC
TRBV5-8	NA	NA	TRBJ2-5	CASSLAVGIAEETQYF	TGTGCCAGCAGCTTGGCCGTCGGGATAGCGGAAGAGACCCAGTACTTC
TRBV28	NA	NA	TRBJ2-7	CASSRPTGEQYF	TGTGCCAGCAGCCGTCCCACGGGGGAGCAGTACTTC
TRBV9	NA	NA	TRBJ2-5	CASSVGRLVSGETQYF	TGTGCCAGCAGCGTAGGAAGGTTGGTCTCGGGGGAGACCCAGTACTTC
TRBV5-1	NA	NA	TRBJ1-5	CASSLVSNQPQHF	TGCGCCAGCAGCTTGGTGAGCAATCAGCCCCAGCATTTT
TRBV30	NA	TRBD1	TRBJ2-1	CAWAGTGVYNEQFF	TGTGCCTGGGCCGGGACAGGGGTCTACAATGAGCAGTTCTTC
TRBV19	NA	NA	TRBJ2-7	CASRISVGRGPYEQYF	TGTGCCAGTAGGATCTCAGTCGGCAGGGGACCCTACGAGCAGTACTTC
TRBV6-6	NA	NA	TRBJ1-3	CASSFAPGNTIYF	TGTGCCAGCAGTTTTGCACCCGGAAACACCATATATTTT
TRBV4-2	NA	TRBD1	TRBJ1-2	CASSQAVGDRLFYTF	TGTGCCAGCAGCCAAGCTGTCGGGGACAGGCTATTTTACACCTTC
TRBV6-5	NA	TRBD1	TRBJ2-7	CASSPTGTGVYEQYF	TGTGCCAGCAGTCCTACCGGGACAGGGGTATACGAGCAGTACTTC
TRBV6-5	NA	TRBD1	TRBJ1-2	CASSSGTGSTF	TGTGCCAGCAGCTCCGGGACAGGGAGCACCTTC
TRBV7-9	few	NA	TRBJ1-4	CASSSTAGNEKLFF	TGTGCCAGCAGCTCCACGGCGGGAAATGAAAAACTGTTTTTT
TRBV27	NA	NA	TRBJ1-1	CASSSPDGFEAFF	TGTGCCAGCAGTTCCCCGGACGGGTTTGAAGCTTTCTTT